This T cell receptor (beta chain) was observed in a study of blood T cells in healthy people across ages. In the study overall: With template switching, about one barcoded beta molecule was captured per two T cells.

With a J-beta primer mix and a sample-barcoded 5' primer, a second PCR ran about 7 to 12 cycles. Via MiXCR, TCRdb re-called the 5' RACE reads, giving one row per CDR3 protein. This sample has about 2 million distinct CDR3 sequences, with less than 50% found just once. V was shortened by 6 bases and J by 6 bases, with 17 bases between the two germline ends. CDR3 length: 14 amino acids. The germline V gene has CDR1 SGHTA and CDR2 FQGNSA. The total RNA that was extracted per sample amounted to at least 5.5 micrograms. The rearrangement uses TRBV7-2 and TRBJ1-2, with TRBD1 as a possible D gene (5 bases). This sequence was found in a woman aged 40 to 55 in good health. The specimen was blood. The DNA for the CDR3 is TGTGCCAGCAGGGGACGGATCCTGACAAATGGCTACACCTTC. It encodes CASRGRILTNGYTF. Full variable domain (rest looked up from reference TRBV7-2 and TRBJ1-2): GAGVSQSPSNKVTEKGKDVELRCDPISGHTALYWYRQSLGQGLEFLIYFQGNSAPDKSGLPSDRFSAERTGGSVSTLTIQRTQQEDSAVYLCASRGRILTNGYTFGSGTRLTVV.